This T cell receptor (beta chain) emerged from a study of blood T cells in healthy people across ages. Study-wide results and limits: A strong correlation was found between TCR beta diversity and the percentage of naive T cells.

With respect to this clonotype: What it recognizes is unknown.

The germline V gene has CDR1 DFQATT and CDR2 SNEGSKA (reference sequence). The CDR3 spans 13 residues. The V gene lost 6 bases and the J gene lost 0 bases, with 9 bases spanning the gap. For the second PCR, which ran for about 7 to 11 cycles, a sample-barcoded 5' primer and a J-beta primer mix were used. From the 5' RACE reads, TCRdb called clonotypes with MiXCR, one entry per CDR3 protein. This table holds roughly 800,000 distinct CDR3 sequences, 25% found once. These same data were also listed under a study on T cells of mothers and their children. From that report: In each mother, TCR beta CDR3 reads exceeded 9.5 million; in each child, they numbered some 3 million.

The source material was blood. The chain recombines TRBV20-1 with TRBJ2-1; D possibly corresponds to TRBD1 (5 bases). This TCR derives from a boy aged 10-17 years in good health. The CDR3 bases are TGCAGTGCAAGACAGTCCTCCTACAATGAGCAGTTCTTC. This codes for CSARQSSYNEQFF.